The sequence of this T cell receptor beta chain was determined in a study of blood T cells in healthy people across ages. On the study more broadly: T cells yielded about one barcoded beta molecule per two cells through template switching.

The V and J ends lost 0 bases and 4 bases respectively, with 15 bases between them. The CDR3 is 15 amino acids. The germline V gene encodes CDR1 DFQATT and CDR2 SNEGSKA (reference sequence). Extracted total RNA amounted to at least 5.5 micrograms for each sample. Whole-study results and caveats: The lack of PBMC sorting stopped any conclusive naive versus antigen-experienced comparison. Significant beta diversity loss was already apparent by age roughly 43, declining roughly linearly.

As concerns this clonotype: Its antigen is not known.

With a J-beta primer mix and a sample-barcoded 5' primer, a second PCR ran about 7 to 11 cycles. TCRdb redid the calling of the 5' RACE reads with MiXCR, one entry per CDR3 protein. The repertoire includes around 620,000 distinct CDR3 sequences, 27% of them detected once, and about 18% sits in the top ten. This clonotype was sampled from a woman aged 70-85 years in good health. Sequencing was performed on blood. The chain joins TRBV20-1 to TRBJ1-2; tentatively, D is TRBD1 (6 bases). The CDR3 DNA follows: TGCAGTGCTAGAGATCCCACAGGGTCTTCCTATGGCTACACCTTC. This codes for CSARDPTGSSYGYTF.